These 13 T cell receptor beta chains originate from one sample sequenced in a study of human T cells and chemical hapten exposure (dated by TCRdb to the early 2020s). Receptors were amplified or captured by RACE. The sequencing machine was a NextSeq 500. TCRdb reprocessed the public reads (quality trimming at Q25 with fastp, clone calling with MiXCR) and kept in-frame beta chains. Rows are unified per CDR3 protein, each entry keeping the most common DNA and genes. The sample records about 200,000 distinct CDR3 sequences, approximately 26% of which are singletons. The ten largest clones take up about 2.5% of the sample. Sample time point, as interpreted from the label and publication: patch test 3, about 24 weeks after DPC sensitization. The meaning of the sample's treatment or condition label: therapeutic diphenylcyclopropenone sensitization with weekly scalp DPC. This specimen was whole blood, taken in connection with sensitization to the hapten diphenylcyclopropenone (DPC). The receptors here all came from a woman between 35 and 50 years old with alopecia areata. Some clones in this sample may be carry-over from other donors' samples.

V is TRBV7-2 and J is TRBJ1-1; D uncertain. The V end lost 1 base, the J end lost 7 bases, and 7 bases lay between the germline ends. The CDR3 has 12 amino acids. From germline, CDR1 is SGHTA and CDR2 FQGNSA. CDR3 nucleotide sequence: TGTGCCAGCAGCTTAGGTGTGGGTGAAGCTTTCTTT. As protein: CASSLGVGEAFF.

This clonotype was counted at least ten times. V is TRBV6-5 and J is TRBJ1-2, with a tentative D call TRBD1 (5 bases). CDR1 is MNHEY, CDR2 SVGAGI, per germline. Trimming cost V 4 bases and J 0 bases, with 12 bases left between them. This CDR3 comprises 15 residues. CDR3 sequence reads: CASSSGRGANYGYTF. DNA of the CDR3: TGTGCCAGCAGTTCAGGGAGGGGTGCTAACTATGGCTACACCTTC.

The CDR3 bases are TGTGCCAGCACCACCAATACAGGACTAGCGGGCTCCTACGAGCAGTACTTC. This encodes CASTTNTGLAGSYEQYF. This chain joins TRBV6-2 or TRBV6-3 and TRBJ2-7; 11 bases fit TRBD2. There are 17 residues in the CDR3. With V trimmed by 7 bases and J by 0 bases, 11 bases remained unmatched. Germline CDR1 is MNHEY and CDR2 is SVGEGT.

This clonotype was observed once. V usage is TRBV6-2 or TRBV6-3 and J usage is TRBJ2-7; D is undetermined. The CDR3 has 11 amino acids. V lost 7 bases and J lost 4, with 8 bases in between. Germline V gene lookup returns CDR1 MNHEY and CDR2 SVGEGT. DNA for the CDR3: TGTGCCAGCACCGGGTCTTACGAGCAGTACTTC. This translates into CASTGSYEQYF.

This clonotype has ten or more counts. This chain links TRBV7-2 with TRBJ2-7; tentative D call: TRBD1 (5 bases). Trimming left V 4 bases short and J 0 bases short, with 13 bases between. The CDR3 is made up of 15 amino acids. The germline V gene encodes CDR1 SGHTA and CDR2 FQGNSA. CDR3 nucleotide sequence: TGTGCCAGCAGCTCCCGACAGTACAGCTCCTACGAGCAGTACTTC. This encodes CASSSRQYSSYEQYF. Full variable domain (rest looked up from reference TRBV7-2 and TRBJ2-7): GAGVSQSPSNKVTEKGKDVELRCDPISGHTALYWYRQSLGQGLEFLIYFQGNSAPDKSGLPSDRFSAERTGGSVSTLTIQRTQQEDSAVYLCASSSRQYSSYEQYFGPGTRLTVT.

This clonotype was observed a handful of times. The chain uses TRBV29-1 and TRBJ2-3; 9 bases align to TRBD2. With V trimmed by 3 bases and J by 6 bases, 7 bases remained unmatched. CDR1 SQVTM and CDR2 ANQGSEA come from the germline V gene. The CDR3 totals 14 residues. The CDR3 DNA reads as TGCAGCGTTGAGGGTAGCGGGAGCGTTGATACGCAGTATTTT. The encoded protein is CSVEGSGSVDTQYF.

This clonotype was seen a few times. The genes are TRBV27 and TRBJ1-2, with 7 bases identical to TRBD1. Germline assignment: CDR1 MNHEY and CDR2 SMNVEV (reference sequence). The CDR3 runs 15 residues. V was pared by 5 bases and J by 4 bases, with 10 bases of the junction left unmatched. CDR3 in amino acids: CASSARRGGSYGYTF. CDR3 DNA sequence: TGTGCCAGCAGTGCCAGGCGAGGGGGCTCCTATGGCTACACCTTC.

This rearrangement joins TRBV28 to TRBJ2-7, with TRBD2 matching over 14 bases. The germline V gene has CDR1 MDHEN and CDR2 SYDVKM. Trimming took 0 bases from V and 7 from J; bases not matched to a gene: 2. The CDR3 has 15 residues. In DNA, the CDR3 is TGTGCCAGCAGTTTATGGACTAGCGGGAGGGGTGAGCAGTACTTC. Its translation is CASSLWTSGRGEQYF. The complete variable domain, with remaining parts taken from reference TRBV28 and TRBJ2-7, reads DVKVTQSSRYLVKRTGEKVFLECVQDMDHENMFWYRQDPGLGLRLIYFSYDVKMKEKGDIPEGYSVSREKKERFSLILESASTNQTSMYLCASSLWTSGRGEQYFGPGTRLTVT.

This clonotype was picked up a small number of times. The V call is TRBV20-1, the J call TRBJ1-2, with D perhaps matching TRBD1 (5 bases). Germline V lookup: CDR1 DFQATT, CDR2 SNEGSKA (reference sequence). CDR3 size: 14 residues. V lost 3 bases, J lost 8 bases, and 19 bases lay in between. CDR3 in DNA: TGCAGTGCTAGGAAAGGAACCGGGGCTGAGGGCTACACCTTC. Its translation is CSARKGTGAEGYTF.

The V and J genes are TRBV28 and TRBJ2-4, with 8 positions matching TRBD1. The CDR3 sequence is 14 residues long. J gave up 5 bases and V 6 bases, and 6 bases lay outside the gene matches. Germline V gives CDR1 MDHEN, CDR2 SYDVKM. The CDR3 spells CASRPGQGQNIQYF. The CDR3 DNA reads TGTGCCAGCAGACCCGGACAGGGCCAAAACATTCAGTACTTC.

V gene TRBV7-2 combines with J gene TRBJ2-1; 8 bases are shared with TRBD2. The CDR3 is made up of 16 amino acids. V lost 3 bases to trimming and J lost 0 bases; unmatched junction nucleotides: 4. The germline V gene has CDR1 SGHTA and CDR2 FQGNSA. CDR3 in amino acids: CASSFGGGYSYNEQFF. The CDR3 DNA follows: TGTGCCAGCAGCTTCGGGGGGGGTTACTCCTACAATGAGCAGTTCTTC.

This clonotype was seen a handful of times. The CDR3 sequence: CASQKTENTEAFF. The CDR3 region has the DNA TGTGCCAGCCAAAAGACGGAGAACACTGAAGCTTTCTTT. The chain links TRBV2 to TRBJ1-1, with unresolved D. CDR3 length: 13 residues. Trimming pared 8 bases from V and 1 base from J, leaving 11 bases between. CDR1 and CDR2 from the germline V gene are SNHLY and FYNNEI.

Many counts were recorded for this clonotype. The chain carries TRBV7-2 and TRBJ2-3; D not resolved. This CDR3 spans 13 amino acids. CDR1 and CDR2 (germline): SGHTA, FQGNSA. V was shortened by 6 bases and J by 0 bases, with 7 bases between the two germline ends. For the CDR3, the DNA is TGTGCCAGCAGTAGGATAAGCACAGATACGCAGTATTTT. Protein product: CASSRISTDTQYF.